This T cell receptor beta chain emerged from a study of T cell responses to AZD1222 COVID-19 vaccine. Some clones are missing from TCRdb's copy, which holds only in-frame ones; the method was immunoSEQ multiplex PCR. The table shows more than 150,000 clones, with 90% to 95% occurring only once. The CDR3 spans 15 residues. Trimming removed 4 bases at V and 0 bases at J, with 13 bases between. The germline gives CDR1 SGHRS, CDR2 YFSETQ. This TCR was sampled from an adult who received the AZD1222 COVID-19 vaccine. Sequencing was performed on peripheral blood, taken 28 days after the second AZD1222 dose. The chain is built from TRBV5-1 and TRBJ1-1; TRBD1 is a possible D gene (5 bases). DNA of the CDR3: TGCGCCAGCAGCGGGGGAAGGGTTTTGAACACTGAAGCTTTCTTT. This codes for CASSGGRVLNTEAFF. The whole variable domain, filled in from reference TRBV5-1 and TRBJ1-1, reads KAGVTQTPRYLIKTRGQQVTLSCSPISGHRSVSWYQQTPGQGLQFLFEYFSETQRNKGNFPGRFSGRQFSNSRSEMNVSTLELGDSALYLCASSGGRVLNTEAFFGQGTRLTVV.